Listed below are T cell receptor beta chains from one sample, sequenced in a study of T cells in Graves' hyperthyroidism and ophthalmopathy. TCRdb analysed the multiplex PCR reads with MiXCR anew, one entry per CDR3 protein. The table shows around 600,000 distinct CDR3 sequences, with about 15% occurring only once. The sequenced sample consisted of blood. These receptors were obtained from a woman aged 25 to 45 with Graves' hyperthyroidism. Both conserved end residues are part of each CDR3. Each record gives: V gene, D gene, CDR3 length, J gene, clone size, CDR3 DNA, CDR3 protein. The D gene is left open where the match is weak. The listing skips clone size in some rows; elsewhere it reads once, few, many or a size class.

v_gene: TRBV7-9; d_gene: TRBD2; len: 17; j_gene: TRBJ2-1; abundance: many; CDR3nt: TGTGCCAGCAGCTTGACTAGCGGGGATCACCCCCCCAATGAGCAGTTCTTC; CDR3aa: CASSLTSGDHPPNEQFF
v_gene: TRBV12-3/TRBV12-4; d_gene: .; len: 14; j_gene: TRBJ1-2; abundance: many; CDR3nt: TGTGCCAGCAGTTTATTCGGGCAGAAGAATGGCTACACCTTC; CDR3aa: CASSLFGQKNGYTF
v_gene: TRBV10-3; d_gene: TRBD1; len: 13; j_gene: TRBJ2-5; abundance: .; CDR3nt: TGTGCCATCAGTAAAGACAGGGGAGAGACCCAGTACTTC; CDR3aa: CAISKDRGETQYF
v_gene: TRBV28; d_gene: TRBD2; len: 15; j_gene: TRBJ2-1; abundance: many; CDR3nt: TGTGCCAGCCGTCTGAGTGGCGGGAGTTTGTCTGAGCAGTTCTTC; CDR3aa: CASRLSGGSLSEQFF
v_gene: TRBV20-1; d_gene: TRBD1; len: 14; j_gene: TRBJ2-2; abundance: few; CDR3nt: TGCAGTGCTAGGACAGGGCGAGGCACCGGGGAGCTGTTTTTT; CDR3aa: CSARTGRGTGELFF
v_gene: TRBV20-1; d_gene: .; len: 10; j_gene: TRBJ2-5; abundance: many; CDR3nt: TGCGGCGCGACCACGGAGACCCAGTACTTC; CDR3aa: CGATTETQYF
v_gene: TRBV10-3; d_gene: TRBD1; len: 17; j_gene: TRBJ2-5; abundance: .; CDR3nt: TGTGCCATCAGTGAGGACGACAGGGGCGATGTTTTGAAGACCCAGTACTTC; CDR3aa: CAISEDDRGDVLKTQYF
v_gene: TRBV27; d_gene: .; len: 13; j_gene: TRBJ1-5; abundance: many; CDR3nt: TGTGCCAGCAGTTTCGGGCTCAATCAGCCCCAGCATTTT; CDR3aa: CASSFGLNQPQHF
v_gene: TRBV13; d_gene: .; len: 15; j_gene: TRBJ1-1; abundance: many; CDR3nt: TGTGCCAGCAGCTTAGATACAGGAGTCAACACTGAAGCTTTCTTT; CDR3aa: CASSLDTGVNTEAFF
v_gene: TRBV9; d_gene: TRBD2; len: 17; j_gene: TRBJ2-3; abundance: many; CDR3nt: TGTGCCAGCAGCTCCGGTGTACTAGCGGGGAGCACAGATACGCAGTATTTT; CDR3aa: CASSSGVLAGSTDTQYF
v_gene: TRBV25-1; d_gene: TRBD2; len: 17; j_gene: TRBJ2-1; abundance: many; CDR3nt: TGTGCCAGCAGTGAATTCGTGGAAAGCGGGAGGGTCGGTGAGCAGTTCTTC; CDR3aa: CASSEFVESGRVGEQFF
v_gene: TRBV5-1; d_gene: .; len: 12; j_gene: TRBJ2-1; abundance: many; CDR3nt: TGTGCCAGCAGCCTCGGACGGGGTGAGCAGTTCTTC; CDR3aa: CASSLGRGEQFF
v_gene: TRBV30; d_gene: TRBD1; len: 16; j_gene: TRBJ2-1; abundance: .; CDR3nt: TGTGCCTGGAGCTTCAGAAGTTTGACAGGGTACAATGAGCAGTTCTTC; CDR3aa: CAWSFRSLTGYNEQFF
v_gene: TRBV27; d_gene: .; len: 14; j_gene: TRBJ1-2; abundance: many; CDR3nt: TGTGCCAGCAGTTTATCAGGCAGGGTGGCTGGCTACACCTTC; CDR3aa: CASSLSGRVAGYTF
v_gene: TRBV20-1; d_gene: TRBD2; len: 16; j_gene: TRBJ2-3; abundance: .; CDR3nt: TGCAGTGCTACCTCCCTAGCGGGAGGGCCCACAGATACGCAGTATTTT; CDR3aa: CSATSLAGGPTDTQYF
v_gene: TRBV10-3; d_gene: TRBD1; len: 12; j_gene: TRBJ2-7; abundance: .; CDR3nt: TGTGCCATCAGGCAGGGGGATTACGAGCAGTACTTC; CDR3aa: CAIRQGDYEQYF
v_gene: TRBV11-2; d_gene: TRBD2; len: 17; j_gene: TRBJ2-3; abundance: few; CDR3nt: TGTGCCAGCAGCCCAACCCCCGGGACTAGCGGCACAGATACGCAGTATTTT; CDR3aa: CASSPTPGTSGTDTQYF
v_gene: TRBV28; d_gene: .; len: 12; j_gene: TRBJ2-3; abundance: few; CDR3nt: TGTGCCAGCAGTTTCAAGGGGTGGATGCAGTATTTT; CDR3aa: CASSFKGWMQYF
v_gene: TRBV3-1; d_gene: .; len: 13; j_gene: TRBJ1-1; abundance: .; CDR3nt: TGTGCCAGCAGCCATGGACAGTACACTGAAGCTTTCTTT; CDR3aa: CASSHGQYTEAFF
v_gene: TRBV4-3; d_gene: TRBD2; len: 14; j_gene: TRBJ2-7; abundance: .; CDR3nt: TGCGCCAGCAGTGAGACTAGCCGTACCTACGAGCAGTACTTC; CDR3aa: CASSETSRTYEQYF
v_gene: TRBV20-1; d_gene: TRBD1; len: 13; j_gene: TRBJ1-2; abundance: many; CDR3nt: TGCAGTGCTAGAAACCAGGGGGCGAGAGGCTACACCTTC; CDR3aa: CSARNQGARGYTF
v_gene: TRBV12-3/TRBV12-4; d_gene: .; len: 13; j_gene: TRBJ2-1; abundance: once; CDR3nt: TGTGCCAGCAGTTTAGGGACAGACGATGAGCAGTTCTTC; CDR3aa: CASSLGTDDEQFF
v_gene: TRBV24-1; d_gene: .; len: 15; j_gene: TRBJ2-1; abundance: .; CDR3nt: TGTGCCACCAGTGAAGCGGCAGGGGCATACAATGAGCAGTTCTTC; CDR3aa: CATSEAAGAYNEQFF
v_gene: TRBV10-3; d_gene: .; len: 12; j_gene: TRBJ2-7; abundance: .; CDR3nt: TGTGCCATCTCTGGGGAGTCTTACGAGCAGTACTTC; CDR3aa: CAISGESYEQYF
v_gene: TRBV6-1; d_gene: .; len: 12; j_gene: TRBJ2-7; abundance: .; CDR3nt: TGTGCCAGCAGGGAGGGGGCAAGCGAGCAGTACTTC; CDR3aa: CASREGASEQYF
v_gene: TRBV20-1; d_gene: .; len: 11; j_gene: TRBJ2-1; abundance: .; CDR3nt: TGCAGTGCGAGTACAGGGTTTGAGCAGTCCTTC; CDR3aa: CSASTGFEQSF
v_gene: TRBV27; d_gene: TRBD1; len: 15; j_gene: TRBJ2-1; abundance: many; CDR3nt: TGTGCCAGCAGTTTGCCCCCCGGACAGGGCTATGAGCAGTTCTTC; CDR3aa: CASSLPPGQGYEQFF
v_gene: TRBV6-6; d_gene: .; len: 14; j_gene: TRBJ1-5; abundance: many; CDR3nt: TGTGCCAGCAGTTACCAGGGTACGAATCAGCCCCAGCATTTT; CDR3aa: CASSYQGTNQPQHF
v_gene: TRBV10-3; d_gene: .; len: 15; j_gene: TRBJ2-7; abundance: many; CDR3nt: TGTGCCATCTCAACGGGACTCCCGAGCTCCTACGAGCAGTACTTC; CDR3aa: CAISTGLPSSYEQYF
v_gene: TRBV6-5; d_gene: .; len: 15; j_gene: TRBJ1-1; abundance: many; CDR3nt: TGTGCCAGCAGTTACAAGAGGAGCTCGCCCTCTGAAGCTTTCTTT; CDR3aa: CASSYKRSSPSEAFF
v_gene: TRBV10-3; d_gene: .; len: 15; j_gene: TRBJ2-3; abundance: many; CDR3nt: TGTGCCATCAGTGATTCCGTTAGGGGCACAGATACGCAGTATTTT; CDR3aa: CAISDSVRGTDTQYF
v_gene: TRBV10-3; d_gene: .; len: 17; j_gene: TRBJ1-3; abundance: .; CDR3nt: TGTGCCATCAGTGAGTTCGGCCGATCCTACTCTGGAAACACCATATATTTT; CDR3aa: CAISEFGRSYSGNTIYF
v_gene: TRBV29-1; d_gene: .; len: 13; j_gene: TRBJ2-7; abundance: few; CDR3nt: TGCAGCGTGCGGGCCCCCCAGGGCCGGGAGCAGTACTTC; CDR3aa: CSVRAPQGREQYF
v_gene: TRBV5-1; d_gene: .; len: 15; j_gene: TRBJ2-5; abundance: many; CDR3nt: TGCGCCAGCCACACCCCTCGGAGGGGATCGGGGACCCAGTACTTC; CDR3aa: CASHTPRRGSGTQYF
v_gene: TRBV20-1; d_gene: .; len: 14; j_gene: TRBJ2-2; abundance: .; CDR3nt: TGCAGTGCAAATCCGGGACCCCTTCCCGGGGAGCTGTTTTTT; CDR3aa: CSANPGPLPGELFF
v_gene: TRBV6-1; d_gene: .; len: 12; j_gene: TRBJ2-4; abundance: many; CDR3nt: TGTGCCAGTAACGGAGGGGGGGACATTCAGTACTTC; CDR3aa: CASNGGGDIQYF
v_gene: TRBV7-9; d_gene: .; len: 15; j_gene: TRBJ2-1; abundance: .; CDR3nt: TGTGCCAGCAGCTTAGTTTCTGGGGCCCACAATGAGCAGTTCTTC; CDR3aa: CASSLVSGAHNEQFF
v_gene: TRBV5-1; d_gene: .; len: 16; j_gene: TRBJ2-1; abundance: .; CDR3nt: TGCGCCAGCAGCCCGGTTAAGGGACTGTCCTACAATGAGCAGTTCTTC; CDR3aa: CASSPVKGLSYNEQFF
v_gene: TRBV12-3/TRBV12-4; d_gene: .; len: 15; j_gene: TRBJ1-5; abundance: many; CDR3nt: TGTGCCAGCAGTTTACGTCCAGGTATCAATCAGCCCCAGCATTTT; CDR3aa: CASSLRPGINQPQHF
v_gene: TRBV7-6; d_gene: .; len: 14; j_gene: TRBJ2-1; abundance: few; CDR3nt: TGTGCCAGCAGCTCTACGCGGATTAACAATGAGCAGTTCTTC; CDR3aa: CASSSTRINNEQFF
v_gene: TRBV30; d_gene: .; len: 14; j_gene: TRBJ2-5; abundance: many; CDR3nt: TGTGCCTGGACCAGGAATGTTGCCCAAGAGACCCAGTACTTC; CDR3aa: CAWTRNVAQETQYF
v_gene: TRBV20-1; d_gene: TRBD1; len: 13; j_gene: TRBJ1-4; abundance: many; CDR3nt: TGCAGTGCAACAGGGGGTATTAATGAAAAACTGTTTTTT; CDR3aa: CSATGGINEKLFF
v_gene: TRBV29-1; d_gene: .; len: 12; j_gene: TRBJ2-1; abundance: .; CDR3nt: TGCAGCGTAAAACAGGGACAAGAGACCCAGTTCTTC; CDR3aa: CSVKQGQETQFF
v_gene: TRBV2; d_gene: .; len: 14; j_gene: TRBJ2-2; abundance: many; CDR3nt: TGTGCCGCTCGGCCCCAAGTTAGCACCGGGGAGCTGTTTTTT; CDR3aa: CAARPQVSTGELFF
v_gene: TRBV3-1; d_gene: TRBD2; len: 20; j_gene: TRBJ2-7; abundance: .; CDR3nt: TGTGCCAGCAGCCAAAAGATACTCTTCGGACTAGCGGGAGCGACTTACGAGCAGTACTTC; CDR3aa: CASSQKILFGLAGATYEQYF
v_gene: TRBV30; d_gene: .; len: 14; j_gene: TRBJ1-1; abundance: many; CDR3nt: TGTGCCTGGAGTCTCCAACAGGGTGTACCTGAAGCTTTCTTT; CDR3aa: CAWSLQQGVPEAFF